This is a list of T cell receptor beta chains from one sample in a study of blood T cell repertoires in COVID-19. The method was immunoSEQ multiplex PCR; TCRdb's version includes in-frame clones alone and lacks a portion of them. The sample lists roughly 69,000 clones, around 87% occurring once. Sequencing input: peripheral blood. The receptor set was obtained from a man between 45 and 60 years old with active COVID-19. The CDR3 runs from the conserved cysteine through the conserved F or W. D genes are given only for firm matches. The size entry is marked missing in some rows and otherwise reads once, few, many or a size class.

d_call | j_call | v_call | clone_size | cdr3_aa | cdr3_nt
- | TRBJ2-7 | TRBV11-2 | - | CASSFSSGQYF | TGTGCCAGCAGCTTCTCATCCGGGCAGTACTTC
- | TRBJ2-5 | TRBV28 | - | CASSSQPGLLGETQYF | TGTGCCAGCAGTTCTCAACCGGGACTCCTGGGGGAGACCCAGTACTTC
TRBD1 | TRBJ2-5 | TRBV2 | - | CASSILQGSQETQYF | TGTGCCAGCAGTATTCTACAGGGGAGTCAGGAGACCCAGTACTTC
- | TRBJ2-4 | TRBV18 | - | CASSPQGAKNIQYF | TGTGCCAGCTCACCACAGGGGGCCAAAAACATTCAGTACTTC
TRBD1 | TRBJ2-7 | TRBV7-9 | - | CASSLGSSGQGFYEQYF | TGTGCCAGCAGCTTAGGAAGTTCGGGACAGGGGTTCTACGAGCAGTACTTC
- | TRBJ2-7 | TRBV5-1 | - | CASRTGYGEDEQYF | TGCGCGAGCAGAACGGGCTACGGGGAAGACGAGCAGTACTTC
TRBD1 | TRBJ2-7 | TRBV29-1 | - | CSVLGSAPGQAHHEQYF | TGCAGCGTCTTAGGCTCGGCCCCGGGACAGGCCCACCACGAGCAGTACTTC
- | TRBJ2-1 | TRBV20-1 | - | CSASQGSRNEQFF | TGCAGTGCTAGTCAGGGGAGTAGAAATGAACAGTTCTTC
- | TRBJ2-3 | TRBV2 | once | CASSERFVTQYF | TGTGCCAGCAGTGAGCGGTTCGTGACGCAGTATTTT
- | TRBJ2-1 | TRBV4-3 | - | CASSHPKGGLSNNNEQFF | TGCGCCAGCAGCCACCCCAAAGGAGGGCTTTCAAACAACAATGAGCAGTTCTTC
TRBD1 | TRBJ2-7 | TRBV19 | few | CASSNTGVFPHEQYF | TGTGCCAGTAGCAATACAGGGGTCTTCCCGCACGAGCAGTACTTC
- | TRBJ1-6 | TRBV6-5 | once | CASSSQTYNSPLHF | TGTGCCAGCAGTAGTCAGACATATAATTCACCCCTCCACTTT
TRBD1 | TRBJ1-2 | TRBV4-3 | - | CASSPTTGTGVLGYTF | TGCGCCAGCAGCCCGACTACCGGGACAGGGGTACTCGGCTACACCTTC
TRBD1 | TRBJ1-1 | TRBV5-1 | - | CASSSDRGQVYTEAFF | TGCGCCAGCAGCTCGGACAGGGGGCAGGTGTACACTGAAGCTTTCTTT
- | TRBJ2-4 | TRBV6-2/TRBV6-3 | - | CASSYIRGAGNIQYF | TGTGCCAGCAGTTATATCCGGGGGGCCGGAAACATTCAGTACTTC
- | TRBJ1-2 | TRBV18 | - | CASSPRDNRGYTF | TGTGCCAGCTCTCCAAGGGACAATCGAGGCTACACCTTC
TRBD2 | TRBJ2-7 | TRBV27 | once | CASSTRTSGASSYEQYF | TGTGCCAGCAGTACCCGGACTAGCGGGGCGAGCTCCTACGAGCAGTACTTC
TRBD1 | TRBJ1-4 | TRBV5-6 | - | CASSSRGTGLFF | TGTGCCAGCAGCTCACGCGGGACAGGGCTGTTTTTT
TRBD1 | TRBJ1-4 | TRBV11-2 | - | CASSLLPAGGEKLFF | TGTGCCAGCAGCTTACTTCCCGCAGGGGGCGAAAAACTGTTTTTT
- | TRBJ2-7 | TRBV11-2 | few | CASSSTVGSYEQYF | TGTGCCAGCAGCTCCACAGTTGGGTCCTACGAGCAGTACTTC